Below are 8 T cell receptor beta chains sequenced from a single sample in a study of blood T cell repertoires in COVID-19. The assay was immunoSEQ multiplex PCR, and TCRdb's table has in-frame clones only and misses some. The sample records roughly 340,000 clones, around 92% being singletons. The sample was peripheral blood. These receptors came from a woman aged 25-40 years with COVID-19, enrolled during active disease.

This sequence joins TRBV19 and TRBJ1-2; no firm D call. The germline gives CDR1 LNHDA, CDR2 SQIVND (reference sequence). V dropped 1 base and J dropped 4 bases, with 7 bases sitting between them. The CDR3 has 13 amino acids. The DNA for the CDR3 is TGTGCCAGTAGTATAGGTCGGGGCTATGGCTACACCTTC. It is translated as CASSIGRGYGYTF.

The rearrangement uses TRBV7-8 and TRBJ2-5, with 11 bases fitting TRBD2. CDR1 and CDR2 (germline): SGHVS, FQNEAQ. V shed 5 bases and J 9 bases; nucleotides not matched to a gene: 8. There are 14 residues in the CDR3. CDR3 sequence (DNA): TGTGCCAGCAGCCCACGGACTAGCGGGCGCGCCCAGTACTTC. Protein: CASSPRTSGRAQYF.

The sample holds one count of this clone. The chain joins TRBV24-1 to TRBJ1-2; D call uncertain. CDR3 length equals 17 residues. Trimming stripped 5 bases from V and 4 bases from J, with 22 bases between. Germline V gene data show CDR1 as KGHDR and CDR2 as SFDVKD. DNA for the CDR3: TGTGCCACCAGTGGGCGGGATCCCTCCTATACCTTCTATGGCTACACCTTC. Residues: CATSGRDPSYTFYGYTF.

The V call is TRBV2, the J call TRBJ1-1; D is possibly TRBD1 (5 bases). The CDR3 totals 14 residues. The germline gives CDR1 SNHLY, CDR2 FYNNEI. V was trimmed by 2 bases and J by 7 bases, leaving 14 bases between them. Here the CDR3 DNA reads TGTGCCAGCAGTGAATTGACTGGTAGGGGTGAAGCTTTCTTT. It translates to CASSELTGRGEAFF.

CDR3 sequence reads: CSVAAERLGTEAFF. CDR3 DNA sequence: TGCAGCGTTGCGGCCGAAAGGCTCGGGACTGAAGCTTTCTTT. The chain links TRBV29-1 to TRBJ1-1; unclear D gene. Trimming pared 4 bases from V and 5 bases from J, leaving 17 bases between. The CDR3 is made up of 14 amino acids. Germline loops: CDR1 SQVTM, CDR2 ANQGSEA.

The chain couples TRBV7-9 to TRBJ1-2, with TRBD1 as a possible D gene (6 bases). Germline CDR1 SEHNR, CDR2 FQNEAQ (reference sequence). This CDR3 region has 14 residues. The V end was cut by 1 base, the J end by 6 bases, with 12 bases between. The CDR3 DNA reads TGTGCCAGCAGCTTAGACAGGGAAGTGAATGGCTACACCTTC. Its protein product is CASSLDREVNGYTF.

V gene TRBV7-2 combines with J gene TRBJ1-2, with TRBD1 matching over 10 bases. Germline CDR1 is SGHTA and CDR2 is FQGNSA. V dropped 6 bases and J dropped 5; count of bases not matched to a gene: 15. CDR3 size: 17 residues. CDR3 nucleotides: TGTGCCAGCAGAACCAACCGGGACAGGGGCTTGTTATATGGCTACACCTTC. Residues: CASRTNRDRGLLYGYTF.

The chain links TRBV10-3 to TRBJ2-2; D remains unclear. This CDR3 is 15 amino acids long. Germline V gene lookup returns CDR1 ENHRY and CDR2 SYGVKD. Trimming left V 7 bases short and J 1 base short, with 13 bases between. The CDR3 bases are TGTGCCATCAATACTGAACCCGGGAACACCGGGGAGCTGTTTTTT. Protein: CAINTEPGNTGELFF.